The 14 T cell receptor beta chains reported below all come from one sample, sequenced in a study of cytomegalovirus exposure and HLA in healthy donors. Here immunoSEQ multiplex PCR was the method, and the copy in TCRdb shows in-frame clones only, minus some. The sample consists of around 160,000 clones, 80% to 85% of them appearing once. Material: PBMCs. Source of these receptors: a man aged 25 to 45 in good health and CMV-seropositive.

The chain recombines TRBV30 with TRBJ2-2; D is possibly TRBD2 (6 bases). Germline CDR1 is GTSNPN and CDR2 is SVGIG (reference sequence). Between the trimmed V and J ends, which lost 3 bases and 7 bases, there was a span of 18 bases. The CDR3 length is 15 residues. This CDR3 reads CAWSRLELLYGELFF. The DNA for the CDR3 is TGTGCCTGGAGCAGACTAGAACTTCTCTACGGGGAGCTGTTTTTT.

The V gene is TRBV11-2, the J gene TRBJ1-3; no clear D gene. V was shortened by 1 base and J by 2 bases, with 6 bases between the two germline ends. The CDR3 is made up of 14 amino acids. Germline V CDR1 and CDR2: SGHAT, FQNNGV. Here the CDR3 reads CASSLGIPGNTIYF. The CDR3 DNA is TGTGCCAGCAGCTTAGGTATTCCTGGAAACACCATATATTTT.

In its sample, this clone was seen a few times. The chain couples TRBV27 to TRBJ1-2, with D perhaps matching TRBD1 (5 bases). Germline V gene sequence: CDR1 MNHEY, CDR2 SMNVEV (reference sequence). Trimming removed 0 bases at V and 4 bases at J, with 9 bases between. This CDR3 has 14 amino acids. The CDR3 sequence is CASSLSDSSYGYTF. The CDR3 DNA reads TGTGCCAGCAGTTTATCAGACAGCTCCTATGGCTACACCTTC.

The rearrangement joins TRBV5-6 to TRBJ2-1, with TRBD1 matching 9 bases. Germline V gives CDR1 SGHDT, CDR2 YYEEEE. V gave up 0 bases and J gave up 8 bases; unmatched junction bases: 3. The CDR3 extends over 14 amino acids. The CDR3 protein is CASSLGTGAHEQFF. The CDR3 DNA follows: TGTGCCAGCAGCTTGGGGACAGGGGCACATGAGCAGTTCTTC.

The chain uses TRBV13 and TRBJ2-1; 10 bases fit TRBD1. Germline values: CDR1 PRHDT, CDR2 FYEKMQ (reference sequence). The length of the CDR3 is 16 residues. After removal of 1 base from V and 9 bases from J, the junction contained 9 bases not matched to a gene. CDR3 loop: CASSLVGQGSHGEQFF. CDR3 nucleotides: TGTGCCAGCAGCTTAGTGGGACAGGGGTCCCACGGTGAGCAGTTCTTC.

This chain joins TRBV6-1 and TRBJ1-2, with 7 bases lining up with TRBD1. V shed 6 bases and J 7 bases; nucleotides not matched to a gene: 14. Per germline, CDR1 MNHNS and CDR2 SASEGT. The CDR3 runs to 15 residues. In DNA form, the CDR3 reads TGTGCCAGCAGGGGGACAGCCCGGGTTACTAGTGGCTACACCTTC. Translating gives CASRGTARVTSGYTF.

The chain joins TRBV27 to TRBJ2-5; TRBD2 matches 10 bases. This CDR3 region has 18 residues. V was clipped by 0 bases and J by 0 bases; unmatched bases: 7. Germline V CDR1 and CDR2: MNHEY, SMNVEV (reference sequence). The chain's CDR3 is CASSLSQSGTSDQETQYF. The CDR3 bases are TGTGCCAGCAGTTTATCCCAGTCCGGGACTAGCGACCAAGAGACCCAGTACTTC.

V usage is TRBV7-8 and J usage is TRBJ1-1; D ambiguous. V dropped 1 base and J dropped 4 bases, with 13 bases sitting between them. The CDR3 extends over 15 amino acids. Germline CDR1 SGHVS, CDR2 FQNEAQ. This CDR3 reads CASSLGLGVRTEAFF. As DNA, the CDR3 is TGTGCCAGCAGCTTAGGTCTAGGAGTCCGCACTGAAGCTTTCTTT.

This clone was seen a single time. The chain couples TRBV6-1 to TRBJ1-2, with TRBD1 matching over 9 bases. Unmatched junction bases numbered 6, after V lost 6 bases and J lost 7 bases. The CDR3 is made up of 13 amino acids. In germline, CDR1 is MNHNS, CDR2 SASEGT. The CDR3 here is CASREQGARGYTF. Here the CDR3 DNA reads TGTGCCAGCAGAGAACAGGGGGCCCGTGGCTACACCTTC.

This clone was recorded a few times. V usage is TRBV29-1 and J usage is TRBJ2-7; TRBD2 matches 8 bases. J was trimmed by 5 bases and V by 0 bases; bases with no gene match: 9. The length of the CDR3 is 15 residues. CDR1 is SQVTM, CDR2 ANQGSEA, per germline. CDR3 loop: CSVEDRNGRGNEQYF. DNA for the CDR3: TGCAGCGTTGAAGATAGGAACGGGAGGGGAAACGAGCAGTACTTC.

The chain combines TRBV5-1 with TRBJ1-2; 11 nucleotides agree with TRBD1. Looked up from germline, CDR1 is SGHRS and CDR2 is YFSETQ. The CDR3 loop spans 15 amino acids. V shed 1 base, J shed 4 bases, and the junction held 3 bases outside the gene matches. The CDR3 DNA reads TGCGCCAGCAGCTTGTACGGGACAGGGGGCTATGGCTACACCTTC. Translation: CASSLYGTGGYGYTF.

The chain uses TRBV25-1 and TRBJ2-5; D is uncertain. The ends were cut back, 2 bases at V and 1 base at J, with 8 bases in the middle. In germline, CDR1 is MGHDK, CDR2 SYGVNS. This CDR3 has 14 residues. In nucleotides, the CDR3 is TGTGCCAGCAGTGAAAGGCGGATCCAAGAGACCCAGTACTTC. It codes for CASSERRIQETQYF.

V and J are TRBV28 and TRBJ1-2; D gene ambiguous. Germline V gives CDR1 MDHEN, CDR2 SYDVKM. V lost 1 base and J 0 bases, leaving 12 bases between the germline ends. The CDR3 length is 16 residues. CDR3 DNA sequence: TGTGCCAGCAGTTTATTTCATCAGGAAACTAACTATGGCTACACCTTC. Its protein product is CASSLFHQETNYGYTF.

The sample holds one count of this clone. This rearrangement joins TRBV7-3 to TRBJ2-1; 11 nucleotides agree with TRBD2. This CDR3 contains 15 residues. Germline loops: CDR1 SGHTA, CDR2 FQGTGA. The J segment lost 7 bases and the V segment lost 5 bases, leaving 7 bases of the junction unmatched. The CDR3 here is CASSISGGAVNEQFF. CDR3 nucleotide sequence: TGTGCCAGCAGCATTAGCGGGGGGGCCGTGAATGAGCAGTTCTTC. Based on the CDR3 plus reference TRBV7-3 and TRBJ2-1, the full variable domain is GAGVSQTPSNKVTEKGKYVELRCDPISGHTALYWYRQSLGQGPEFLIYFQGTGAADDSGLPNDRFFAVRPEGSVSTLKIQRTERGDSAVYLCASSISGGAVNEQFFGPGTRLTVL.